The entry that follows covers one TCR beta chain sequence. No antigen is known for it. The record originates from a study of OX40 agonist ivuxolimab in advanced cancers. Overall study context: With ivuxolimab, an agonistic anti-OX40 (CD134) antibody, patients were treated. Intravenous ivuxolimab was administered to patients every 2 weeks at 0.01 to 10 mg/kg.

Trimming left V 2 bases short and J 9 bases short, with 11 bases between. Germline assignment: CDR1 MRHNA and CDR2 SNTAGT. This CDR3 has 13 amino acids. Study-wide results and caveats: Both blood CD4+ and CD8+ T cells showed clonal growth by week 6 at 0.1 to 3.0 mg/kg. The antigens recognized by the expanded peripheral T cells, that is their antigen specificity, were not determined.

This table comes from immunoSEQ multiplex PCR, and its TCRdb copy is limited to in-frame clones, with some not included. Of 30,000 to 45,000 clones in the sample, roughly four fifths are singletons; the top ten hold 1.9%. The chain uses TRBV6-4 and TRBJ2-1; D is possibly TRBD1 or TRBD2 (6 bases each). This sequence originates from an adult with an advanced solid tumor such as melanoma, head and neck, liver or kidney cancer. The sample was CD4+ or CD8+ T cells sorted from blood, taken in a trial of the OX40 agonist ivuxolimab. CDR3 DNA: TGTGCCAGCAGTGACGGGGGGCTTGGTGAGCAGTTCTTC. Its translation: CASSDGGLGEQFF.